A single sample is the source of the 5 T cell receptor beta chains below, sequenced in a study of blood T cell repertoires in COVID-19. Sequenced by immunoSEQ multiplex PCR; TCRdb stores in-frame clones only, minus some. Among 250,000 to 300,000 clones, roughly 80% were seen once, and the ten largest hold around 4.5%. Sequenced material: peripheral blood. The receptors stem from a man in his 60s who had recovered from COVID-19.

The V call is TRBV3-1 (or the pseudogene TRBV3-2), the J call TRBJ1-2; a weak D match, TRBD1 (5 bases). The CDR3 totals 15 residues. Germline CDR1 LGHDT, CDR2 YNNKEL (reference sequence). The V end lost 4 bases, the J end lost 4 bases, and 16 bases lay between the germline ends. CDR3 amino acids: CASSPTPGHRYGYTF. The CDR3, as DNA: TGTGCCAGCAGCCCAACTCCTGGACACCGCTATGGCTACACCTTC.

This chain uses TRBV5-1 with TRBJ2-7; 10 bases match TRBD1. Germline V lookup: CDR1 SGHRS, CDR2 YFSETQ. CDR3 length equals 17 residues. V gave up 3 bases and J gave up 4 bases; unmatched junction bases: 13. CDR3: CASSSPMVGQGQYEQYF. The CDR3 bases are TGCGCCAGCAGCTCCCCAATGGTGGGACAGGGGCAGTACGAGCAGTACTTC.

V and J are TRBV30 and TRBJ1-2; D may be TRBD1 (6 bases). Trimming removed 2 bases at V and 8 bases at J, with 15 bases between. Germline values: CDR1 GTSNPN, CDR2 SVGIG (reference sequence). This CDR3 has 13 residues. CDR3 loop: CAWSTLRGGGYTF. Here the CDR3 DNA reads TGTGCCTGGAGTACCCTCAGGGGTGGGGGCTACACCTTC.

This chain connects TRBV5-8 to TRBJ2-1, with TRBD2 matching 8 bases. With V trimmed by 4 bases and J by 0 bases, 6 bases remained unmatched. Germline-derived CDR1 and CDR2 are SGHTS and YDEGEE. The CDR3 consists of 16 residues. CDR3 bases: TGTGCCAGCAGCAGACTAGCGCAAAGCTCCTACAATGAGCAGTTCTTC. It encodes CASSRLAQSSYNEQFF.

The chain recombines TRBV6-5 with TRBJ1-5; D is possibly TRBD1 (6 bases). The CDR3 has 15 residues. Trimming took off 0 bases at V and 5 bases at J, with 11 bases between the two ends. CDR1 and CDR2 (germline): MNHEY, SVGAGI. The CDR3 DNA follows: TGTGCCAGCAGTTACTCCAGGGGTGGGCATCAGCCCCAGCATTTT. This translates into CASSYSRGGHQPQHF.